Following are 22 T cell receptor beta chains from one sample sequenced in a study of blood T cells in healthy people across ages. Then a second PCR, running about 6 to 11 cycles, was carried out with a sample-barcoded 5' primer and a J-beta primer mix. In TCRdb, the 5' RACE reads were re-called with MiXCR into one record per CDR3 protein. Of 650,000 or so distinct CDR3 sequences listed, 40% to 65% are singletons. The sequencing sample was made of blood. These receptors originate from a woman older than 75 in good health.

V and J are TRBV7-6 and TRBJ2-5; the D call may be TRBD1 or TRBD2 (6 bases each). With 7 bases removed from V and 5 bases from J, the gap between germline ends came to 32 bases. The germline V gene encodes CDR1 SGHVS and CDR2 FNYEAQ. The CDR3 runs 19 residues. The CDR3 protein is CASTLSFRGGDSTGETQYF. The CDR3 DNA reads as TGTGCCAGCACCCTTAGCTTTCGGGGAGGAGACTCTACAGGGGAGACCCAGTACTTC.

Concerning this clonotype: A read error may explain this, as a much larger clone is one base away. V is TRBV28 and J is TRBJ2-5; D is possibly TRBD1 (5 bases). This CDR3 is 12 amino acids long. Between the trimmed V and J ends, which lost 5 bases and 11 bases, there was a span of 15 bases. The V gene's germline CDR1 is MDHEN and CDR2 SYDVKM. CDR3 amino acids: CASSNPGFEQYF. CDR3 DNA: TGTGCCAGCAGTAATCCAGGGTTTGAGCAGTACTTC.

Notes on this clonotype: Since a much larger clone is just one base distant, this may be a read error. The CDR3, as DNA: TGTGCCAGCGGGAATCAGGTCCGGCTGTACTTC. This codes for CASGNQVRLYF. The chain is built from TRBV11-2 and TRBJ2-5; the D is unclear. Germline CDR1 is SGHAT and CDR2 is FQNNGV. The CDR3 is 11 residues long. The V gene lost 8 bases and the J gene lost 13 bases, with 17 bases spanning the gap.

V gene TRBV4-1 combines with J gene TRBJ2-1; either TRBD1 or TRBD2 may supply D (5 bases each). Trimming took 4 bases from V and 11 from J, leaving 15 bases between them. There are 13 residues in the CDR3. Germline V gives CDR1 MGHRA, CDR2 YSYEKL. This CDR3 reads CASSPKAVGQQFF. In nucleotides, the CDR3 is TGCGCCAGCAGCCCGAAAGCGGTGGGACAGCAGTTCTTC.

This chain links TRBV7-2 with TRBJ2-1; TRBD2 might be the D (5 bases). The CDR3 is 12 amino acids. V lost 4 bases, J lost 9 bases, and 10 bases lay in between. Germline V gene sequence: CDR1 SGHTA, CDR2 FQGNSA. The CDR3 DNA sequence: TGTGCCAGCAGCTCCGGACTTTCTGAGCAGTTCTTC. The encoded protein is CASSSGLSEQFF.

CDR3 nucleotide sequence: TGTGCCAGCAATTACAGGGACACTGAAGCTTTCTTT. The encoded protein is CASNYRDTEAFF. This chain connects TRBV2 to TRBJ1-1; tentatively, D is TRBD1 (6 bases). Trimming removed 7 bases from V and 3 bases from J, with 9 bases in between. This CDR3 spans 12 amino acids. Germline-derived CDR1 and CDR2 are SNHLY and FYNNEI.

This clonotype was seen ten or more times. This chain joins TRBV28 and TRBJ1-5, with D unclear. Trimming removed 10 bases at V and 0 bases at J, with 10 bases between. This CDR3 comprises 13 residues. CDR1 is MDHEN and CDR2 is SYDVKM in the germline V gene. The CDR3 nucleotides are TGTGCCACCAAGACAAATAGCAATCAGCCCCAGCATTTT. Its translation: CATKTNSNQPQHF.

Concerning this clonotype itself: A much larger clone differs by one base, so this may be a read error. The chain carries TRBV12-3 or TRBV12-4 and TRBJ2-3; D possibly matches TRBD1 or TRBD2 (5 bases each). V was shortened by 3 bases and J by 5 bases, with 18 bases between the two germline ends. This CDR3 is 16 amino acids long. CDR3 amino acids: CASSLTVVGEGDTQYF. CDR3 DNA: TGTGCCAGCAGTTTGACAGTAGTGGGGGAAGGAGATACGCAGTATTTT.

J is TRBJ2-1 and V is TRBV28; D is undetermined. CDR3 length: 15 residues. Deletions cut 7 bases from V and 0 bases from J, with 13 bases between. Germline CDR1 MDHEN, CDR2 SYDVKM. This CDR3 reads CASTLGQSSYNEQFF. Written as DNA, the CDR3 is TGTGCCAGCACCCTGGGCCAAAGCTCCTACAATGAGCAGTTCTTC.

This chain uses TRBV20-1 with TRBJ2-3; tentatively, D is TRBD2 (6 bases). The CDR3 is 14 residues long. Per germline, CDR1 DFQATT and CDR2 SNEGSKA (reference sequence). V lost 6 bases and J lost 2, with 15 bases in between. The CDR3 spells CSAHGSVVTDTQYF. As DNA, the CDR3 is TGCAGTGCCCACGGGAGCGTCGTCACAGATACGCAGTATTTT.

The table lists this clonotype with a few counts. J is TRBJ1-5 and V is TRBV7-9; D unresolved. V lost 6 bases to trimming and J lost 6 bases, with 15 bases between them. The V gene's germline CDR1 is SEHNR and CDR2 FQNEAQ (reference sequence). The CDR3 spans 14 residues. The CDR3: CASSFSGDSQPQHF. DNA of the CDR3: TGTGCCAGCAGTTTTAGCGGGGATAGTCAGCCCCAGCATTTT.

The rearrangement joins TRBV27 to TRBJ1-4, with no clear D. Germline lookup yields CDR1 MNHEY and CDR2 SMNVEV (reference sequence). Trimming stripped 2 bases from V and 6 bases from J, with 13 bases between. This CDR3 spans 15 amino acids. The CDR3: CASSLRSRRDEKLFF. Written as DNA, the CDR3 is TGTGCCAGCAGTTTAAGGTCCAGGCGGGATGAAAAACTGTTTTTT.

This clonotype occurred many times. The CDR3 region has the DNA TGTGCCAGCAGTCGGCAGGGCGGGTACGAGCAGTACTTC. It yields the protein CASSRQGGYEQYF. The V and J genes are TRBV28 and TRBJ2-7; D may correspond to TRBD1 or TRBD2 (5 bases each). V lost 5 bases to trimming and J lost 4 bases, with 12 bases between them. The CDR3 spans 13 residues. Germline lookup yields CDR1 MDHEN and CDR2 SYDVKM. Variable domain in full (rest from reference TRBV28 and TRBJ2-7): DVKVTQSSRYLVKRTGEKVFLECVQDMDHENMFWYRQDPGLGLRLIYFSYDVKMKEKGDIPEGYSVSREKKERFSLILESASTNQTSMYLCASSRQGGYEQYFGPGTRLTVT.

This clonotype showed up just a few times. V and J are TRBV9 and TRBJ2-1; 8 bases fit TRBD2. The V gene end was trimmed by 4 bases and the J gene end by 9 bases; junction bases not matched to a gene: 15. The CDR3 is 16 residues long. Germline lookup yields CDR1 SGDLS and CDR2 YYNGEE. The CDR3 loop is CASSSFLSGSRLEQFF. The CDR3 DNA reads TGTGCCAGCAGCTCCTTTTTGAGCGGGAGTAGGCTTGAGCAGTTCTTC.

This clonotype showed up many times. The chain couples TRBV2 to TRBJ2-6; no definite D call. This CDR3 comprises 13 residues. The germline V and J ends were trimmed by 1 base and 4 bases, with 2 bases remaining between them. Germline lookup yields CDR1 SNHLY and CDR2 FYNNEI. This CDR3 is CASSEDGANVLTF. CDR3 in DNA: TGTGCCAGCAGTGAAGACGGGGCCAACGTCCTGACTTTC.

The chain couples TRBV7-3 to TRBJ2-1; D perhaps matches TRBD1 (5 bases). Germline CDR1 is SGHTA and CDR2 is FQGTGA. V shed 4 bases and J shed 4 bases, with 11 bases lying between them. This CDR3 region has 14 residues. The CDR3 bases are TGTGCCAGCAGCTATGGGGCAGGTTACAATGAGCAGTTCTTC. Translated, it gives CASSYGAGYNEQFF.

There are many counts of this clonotype. The chain combines TRBV20-1 with TRBJ2-3; no firm D call. The germline V and J ends were trimmed by 4 bases and 1 base, with 6 bases remaining between them. Germline assignment: CDR1 DFQATT and CDR2 SNEGSKA (reference sequence). This CDR3 has 12 residues. CDR3 DNA sequence: TGCAGTGCTAACACCGGCACAGATACGCAGTATTTT. It specifies CSANTGTDTQYF.

The chain carries TRBV7-2 and TRBJ2-7, with unresolved D. The CDR3 totals 17 residues. CDR1 is SGHTA and CDR2 is FQGNSA in the germline V gene. Trimming cost V 5 bases and J 0 bases, with 20 bases left between them. CDR3 coding DNA: TGTGCCAGCAGCCAGACGTTTGCCTCGGAAAACTCCTACGAGCAGTACTTC. Translated: CASSQTFASENSYEQYF.

The chain has TRBV9 and TRBJ2-3, with 8 bases identical to TRBD2. Losses at the gene ends were 6 bases for V and 6 bases for J; bases not matched to a gene: 9. This CDR3 comprises 14 residues. CDR1 and CDR2 from the germline V gene are SGDLS and YYNGEE. CDR3 in amino acids: CASTQSGGWDTQYF. The CDR3 DNA is TGTGCCAGCACCCAAAGCGGGGGCTGGGATACGCAGTATTTT.

Note on this clonotype: A much larger clonotype is one base distant, so this may be a read error. This chain connects TRBV20-1 to TRBJ2-7; a weak D match, TRBD1 (6 bases). Trimming stripped 1 base from V and 10 bases from J, with 17 bases between. Germline loops: CDR1 DFQATT, CDR2 SNEGSKA (reference sequence). The CDR3 is made up of 13 amino acids. CDR3: CSARGQGLESQYF. For the CDR3, the DNA is TGCAGTGCTAGAGGTCAGGGGCTTGAGTCCCAGTACTTC.

The genes are TRBV7-3 and TRBJ2-2, with 7 bases aligning to TRBD1. CDR1 and CDR2 (germline): SGHTA, FQGTGA. V lost 4 bases and J lost 6; bases outside the gene matches: 14. The CDR3 sequence is 17 residues long. CDR3 protein: CASSYAPPGQSAGELFF. The CDR3 nucleotides read TGTGCCAGCAGCTACGCCCCTCCGGGACAGTCAGCCGGGGAGCTGTTTTTT. The variable domain in full, completed from reference TRBV7-3 and TRBJ2-2, reads GAGVSQTPSNKVTEKGKYVELRCDPISGHTALYWYRQSLGQGPEFLIYFQGTGAADDSGLPNDRFFAVRPEGSVSTLKIQRTERGDSAVYLCASSYAPPGQSAGELFFGEGSRLTVL.

This clonotype has at least ten counts. The V and J genes are TRBV7-9 and TRBJ2-1, with D hard to call. V lost 5 bases and J 6 bases, leaving 5 bases between the germline ends. The germline gives CDR1 SEHNR, CDR2 FQNEAQ (reference sequence). The CDR3 length is 11 residues. The CDR3 protein is CASSPFNEQFF. Written as DNA, the CDR3 is TGTGCCAGCAGCCCTTTCAATGAGCAGTTCTTC.